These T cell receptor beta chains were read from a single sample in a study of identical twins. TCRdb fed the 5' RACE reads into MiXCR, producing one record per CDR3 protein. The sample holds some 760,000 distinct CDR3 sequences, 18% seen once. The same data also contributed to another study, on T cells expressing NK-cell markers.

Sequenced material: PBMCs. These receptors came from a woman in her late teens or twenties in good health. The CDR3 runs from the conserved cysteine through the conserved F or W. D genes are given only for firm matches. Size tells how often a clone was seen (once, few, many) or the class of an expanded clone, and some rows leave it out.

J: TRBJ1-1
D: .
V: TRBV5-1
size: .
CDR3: CASSVGAGSRREAFF

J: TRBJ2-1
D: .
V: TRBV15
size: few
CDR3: CATSRAATSTYNEQFF

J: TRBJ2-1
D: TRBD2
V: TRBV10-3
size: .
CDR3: CAISESRLAGGSYNEQFF

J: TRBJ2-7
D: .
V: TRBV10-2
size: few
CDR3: CASSSPGPYEQYF

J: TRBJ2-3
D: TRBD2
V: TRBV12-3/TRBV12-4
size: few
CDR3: CASRPRAGGRTDTQYF

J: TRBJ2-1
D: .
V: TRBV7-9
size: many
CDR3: CASRTLVNEQFF

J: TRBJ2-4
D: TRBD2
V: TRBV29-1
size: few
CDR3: CSGELVRGGRGKNIQYF

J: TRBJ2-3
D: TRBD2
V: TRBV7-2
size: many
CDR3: CASSLQGGRALDTQYF

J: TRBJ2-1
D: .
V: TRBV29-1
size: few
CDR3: CSVDGRPFGDEQFF

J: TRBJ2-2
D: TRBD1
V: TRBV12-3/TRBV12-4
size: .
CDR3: CASSPQGAPGELFF

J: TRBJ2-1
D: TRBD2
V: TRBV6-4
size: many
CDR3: CASSEGGGANEQFF

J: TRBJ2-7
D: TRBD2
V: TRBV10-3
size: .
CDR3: CAISGGGGEIYEQYF

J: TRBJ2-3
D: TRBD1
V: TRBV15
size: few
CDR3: CATSNLGQGSTDTQYF

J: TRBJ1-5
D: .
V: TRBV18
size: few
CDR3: CASSPSRGNQPQHF

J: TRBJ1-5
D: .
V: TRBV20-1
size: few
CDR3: CSASRGQPQHF

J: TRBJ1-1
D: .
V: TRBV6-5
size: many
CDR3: CASSYSIQGNTEAFF

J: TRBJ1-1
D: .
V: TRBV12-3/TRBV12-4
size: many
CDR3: CASSLRGRGTEAFF

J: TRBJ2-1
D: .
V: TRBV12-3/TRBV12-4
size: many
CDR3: CASSQLPLRSGEQFF

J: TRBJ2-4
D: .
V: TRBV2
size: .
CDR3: CASSVLLYIQYF

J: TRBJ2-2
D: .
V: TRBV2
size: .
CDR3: CASSDGRGGGELFF

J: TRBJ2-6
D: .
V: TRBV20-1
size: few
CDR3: CSATDLSVTGANVLTF

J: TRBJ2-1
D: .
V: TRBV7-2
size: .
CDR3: CASSLGGTQFF

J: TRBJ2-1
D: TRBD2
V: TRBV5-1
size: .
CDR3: CASGFGLAGDYNEQFF

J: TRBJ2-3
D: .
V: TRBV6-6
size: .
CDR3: CATHQADTQYF

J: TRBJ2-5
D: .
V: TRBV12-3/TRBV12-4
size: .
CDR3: CASSLGGGSGPQETQYF

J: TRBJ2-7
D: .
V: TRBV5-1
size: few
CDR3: CASSPDFGPYEQYF

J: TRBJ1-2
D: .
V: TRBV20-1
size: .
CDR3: CSARVGPGQGYTF

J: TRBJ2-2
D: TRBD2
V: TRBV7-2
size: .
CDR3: CASSLAWTRAYGELFF

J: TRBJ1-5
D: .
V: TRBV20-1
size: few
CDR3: CSAGRDSNQPQHF

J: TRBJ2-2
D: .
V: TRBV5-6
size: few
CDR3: CASSLVGQRPWELFF

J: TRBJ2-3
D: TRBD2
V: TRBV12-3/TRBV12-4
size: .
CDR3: CASSSRPGLAGAPSTDTQYF

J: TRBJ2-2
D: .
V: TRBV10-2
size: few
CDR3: CASKRNTGELFF

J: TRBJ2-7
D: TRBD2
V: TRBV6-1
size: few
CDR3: CASRRGVASGISYEQYF

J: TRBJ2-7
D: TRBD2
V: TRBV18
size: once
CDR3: CASSIKREGTYEQYF

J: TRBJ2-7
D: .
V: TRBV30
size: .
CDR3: CAWSIAYEQYF

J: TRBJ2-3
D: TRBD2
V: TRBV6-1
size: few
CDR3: CASMTSGGTNTQYF

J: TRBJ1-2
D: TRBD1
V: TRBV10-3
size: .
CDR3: CAIRETGEYGYTF

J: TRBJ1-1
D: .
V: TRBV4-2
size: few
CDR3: CASSQGFGGDGEAFF

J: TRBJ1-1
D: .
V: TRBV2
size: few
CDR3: CASAFPGNTEAFF

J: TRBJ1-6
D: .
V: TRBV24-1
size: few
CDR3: CATSDLNVGSPLHF

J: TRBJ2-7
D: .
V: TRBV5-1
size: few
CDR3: CASSLKIWGESYEQYF

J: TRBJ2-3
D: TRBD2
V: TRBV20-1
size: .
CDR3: CSAETSGRAIDTQYF

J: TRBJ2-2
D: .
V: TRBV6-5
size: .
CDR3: CASSYRGAVELFF

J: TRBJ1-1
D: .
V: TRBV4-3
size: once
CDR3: CASSFLVWSNTEAFF

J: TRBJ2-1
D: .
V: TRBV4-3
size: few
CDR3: CASSQDHQYSGNEQFF

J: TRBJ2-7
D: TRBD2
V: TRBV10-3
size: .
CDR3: CATTGTSGGFYEQYF

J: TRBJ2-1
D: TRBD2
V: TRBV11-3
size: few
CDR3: CASSRGRSAGGPGGEQFF

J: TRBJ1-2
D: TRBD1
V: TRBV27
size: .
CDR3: CASSLSETGGYGYTF

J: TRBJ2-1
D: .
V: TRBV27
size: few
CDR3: CASSPQVVYVYNEQFF

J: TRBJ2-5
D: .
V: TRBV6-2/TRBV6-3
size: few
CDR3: CASNPSGQETQYF

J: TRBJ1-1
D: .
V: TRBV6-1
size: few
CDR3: CASSQRLKNTEAFF